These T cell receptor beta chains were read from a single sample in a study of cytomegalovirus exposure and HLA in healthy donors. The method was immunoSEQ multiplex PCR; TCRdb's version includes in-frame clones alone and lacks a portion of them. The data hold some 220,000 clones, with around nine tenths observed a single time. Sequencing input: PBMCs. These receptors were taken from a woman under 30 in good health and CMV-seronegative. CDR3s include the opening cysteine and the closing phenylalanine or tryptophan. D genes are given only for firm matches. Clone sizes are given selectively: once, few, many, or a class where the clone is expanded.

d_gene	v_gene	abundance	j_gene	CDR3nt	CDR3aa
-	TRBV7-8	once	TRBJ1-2	TGTGCCAGCAGCTTAGGACTTAACTATGGCTACACCTTC	CASSLGLNYGYTF
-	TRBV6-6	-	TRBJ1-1	TGTGCCAGCAGTCTCTTCGGGGGAAACACTGAAGCTTTCTTT	CASSLFGGNTEAFF
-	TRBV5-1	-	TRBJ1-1	TGCGCCAGCAGCTTGGGCCCGGGACAGAACACTGAAGCTTTCTTT	CASSLGPGQNTEAFF
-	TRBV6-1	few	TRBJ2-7	TGTGCCAGCAGTGCCGGGGAGAGCTCCTACGAGCAGTACTTC	CASSAGESSYEQYF
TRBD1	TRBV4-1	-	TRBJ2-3	TGCGCCAGCAGCCTTCACGACAGGGGGCTCGATACGCAGTATTTT	CASSLHDRGLDTQYF
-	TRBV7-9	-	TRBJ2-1	TGTGCCAGCAGCTCTGTTTTCAGTTCCCACAATGAGCAGTTCTTC	CASSSVFSSHNEQFF
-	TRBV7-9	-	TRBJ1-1	TGTGCCAGCGGATTCGGGGGGGAGTGGAACACTGAAGCTTTCTTT	CASGFGGEWNTEAFF
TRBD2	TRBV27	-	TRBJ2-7	TGTGCCAGCAGTCCCGGCAGCGGGAGCTCCTACGAGCAGTACTTC	CASSPGSGSSYEQYF
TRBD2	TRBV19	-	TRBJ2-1	TGTGCCAGTACCACTAGCGGGAACAATGAGCAGTTCTTC	CASTTSGNNEQFF
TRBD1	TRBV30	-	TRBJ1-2	TGTGCCTGGAGTCAGCCAGGGGGATTCTATGGCTACACCTTC	CAWSQPGGFYGYTF
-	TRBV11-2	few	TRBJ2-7	TGTGCCAGCAGCCGGGTGAGAGGGTACGAGCAGTACTTC	CASSRVRGYEQYF
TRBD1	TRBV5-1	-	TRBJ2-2	TGCGCCAGCAGTTGGACAGGGTTTAACACCGGGGAGCTGTTTTTT	CASSWTGFNTGELFF
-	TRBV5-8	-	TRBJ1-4	TGTGCCAGCAGCACTTGGCAGGGTCCTAATGAAAAACTGTTTTTT	CASSTWQGPNEKLFF
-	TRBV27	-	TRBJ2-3	TGTGCCAGCAGTGTGGGACACCCTTTCCCGGCTAGCACAGATACGCAGTATTTT	CASSVGHPFPASTDTQYF
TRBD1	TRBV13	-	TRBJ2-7	TGTGCCAGCAGCTACGGGACAGGCTCCTACGAGCAGTACTTC	CASSYGTGSYEQYF